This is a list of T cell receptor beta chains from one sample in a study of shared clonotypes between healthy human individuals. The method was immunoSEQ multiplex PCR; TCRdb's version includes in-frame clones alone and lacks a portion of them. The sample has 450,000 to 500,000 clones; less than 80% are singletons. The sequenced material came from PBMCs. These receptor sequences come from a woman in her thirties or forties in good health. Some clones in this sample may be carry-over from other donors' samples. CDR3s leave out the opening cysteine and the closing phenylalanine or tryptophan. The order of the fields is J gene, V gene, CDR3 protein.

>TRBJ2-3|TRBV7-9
ASSPRDIRTDTQY
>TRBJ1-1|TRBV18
ASSPTGSEAEAF
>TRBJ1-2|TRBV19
ASSILAQNPRGYT
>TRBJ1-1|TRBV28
ASSPPTGLNTEAF
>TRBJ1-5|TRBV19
ASSSGAYSNQPQH
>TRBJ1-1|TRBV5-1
ASGRGQNTEAF
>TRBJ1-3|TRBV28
ASSLSGGDGNTIY
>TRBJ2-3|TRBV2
ASGFGGVSTDTQY
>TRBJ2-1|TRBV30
AWSGLAGGEQF
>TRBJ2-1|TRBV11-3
ASSLLESGNEQF
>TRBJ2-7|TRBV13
ASSPGGRYEQY
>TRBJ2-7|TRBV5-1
ASSVGTFGIPYEQY
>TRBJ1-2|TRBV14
ASSQAKAGGYT
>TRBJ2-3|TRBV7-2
ASSFTRGDTQY